Only one count was recorded for the clone carrying this TCR beta chain. In the authors' workflow: Reference gene primer amplification in the assay estimated nucleated cell counts. Sequencing used immunoSEQ multiplex PCR; TCRdb keeps in-frame clones, though not all of them. V and J calls and clone size are given by that table; D and trimming were obtained from the DNA. The table records about 210,000 clones, about 90% of them present only once. These data are taken from a study of blood T cell repertoires in COVID-19. As for the study in general: Acute and convalescent COVID-19 specimens originated in the United States, Italy and Spain. Nucleic acid was either cDNA or gDNA, and it came from T cells, B-cell-depleted T cells, or PBMCs.

CDR1 is SNHLY and CDR2 is FYNNEI in the germline V gene. The CDR3 covers 15 residues. Trimming shortened V by 6 bases and J by 10 bases, and 22 bases separated the two germline ends. The TCR originated in a man aged 25 to 40 with acute or convalescent COVID-19. V and J are TRBV2 and TRBJ2-1, with D perhaps TRBD2 (5 bases). Source material: peripheral blood. CDR3 DNA: TGTGCCAGCAGGCCGAACGGTCCGGGGTTTGGAGAGCAGTTCTTC. Its protein product is CASRPNGPGFGEQFF.